These T cell receptor beta chains were read from a single sample in a study of shared clonotypes between healthy human individuals. The protocol was immunoSEQ multiplex PCR, while the TCRdb copy is restricted to in-frame clones and leaves out a portion. The sample includes 1.6 million or so clones, 97% to 99% of them seen just once. The source material was naive CD4+ T cells sorted from blood. The receptors shown here come from a man aged 25-45 years in good health. Both conserved end residues are part of each CDR3. D genes are given only for firm matches.

j_call: TRBJ2-5
v_call: TRBV9
d_call: -
cdr3_aa: CASTRGPPQETQYF
cdr3_nt: TGTGCCAGCACACGGGGCCCCCCACAAGAGACCCAGTACTTC

j_call: TRBJ2-2
v_call: TRBV5-5
d_call: -
cdr3_aa: CASSIGGNTGELFF
cdr3_nt: TGTGCCAGCAGCATCGGAGGGAACACCGGGGAGCTGTTTTTT

j_call: TRBJ2-5
v_call: TRBV18
d_call: -
cdr3_aa: CASSPRQGTMETQYF
cdr3_nt: TGTGCCAGCTCACCACGCCAGGGAACGATGGAGACCCAGTACTTC

j_call: TRBJ1-3
v_call: TRBV4-1
d_call: -
cdr3_aa: CASSQPPGPRGNTIYF
cdr3_nt: TGCGCCAGCAGCCAACCTCCGGGACCGCGTGGAAACACCATATATTTT

j_call: TRBJ1-5
v_call: TRBV4-3
d_call: -
cdr3_aa: CASSQSSNQPQHF
cdr3_nt: TGCGCCAGCAGCCAGAGTAGCAATCAGCCCCAGCATTTT

j_call: TRBJ2-2
v_call: TRBV7-2
d_call: -
cdr3_aa: CATGTVITGELFF
cdr3_nt: TGTGCCACCGGGACCGTTATAACCGGGGAGCTGTTTTTT

j_call: TRBJ2-7
v_call: TRBV6-5
d_call: -
cdr3_aa: CASSSLGTLQYF
cdr3_nt: TGTGCCAGCAGTTCCCTAGGAACTCTACAGTACTTC

j_call: TRBJ2-2
v_call: TRBV9
d_call: TRBD2
cdr3_aa: CASSEGLGTNTGELFF
cdr3_nt: TGTGCCAGCAGCGAAGGACTAGGGACGAACACCGGGGAGCTGTTTTTT

j_call: TRBJ2-5
v_call: TRBV4-1
d_call: TRBD2
cdr3_aa: CASSQERTSGRGAQYF
cdr3_nt: TGCGCCAGCAGCCAAGAGCGCACTAGCGGGAGGGGGGCCCAGTACTTC

j_call: TRBJ2-7
v_call: TRBV2
d_call: -
cdr3_aa: CASSVNEQYF
cdr3_nt: TGTGCCAGCAGTGTCAACGAGCAGTACTTC

j_call: TRBJ2-7
v_call: TRBV18
d_call: TRBD1
cdr3_aa: CASSLSGGHEQYF
cdr3_nt: TGTGCCAGCTCACTATCAGGGGGTCACGAGCAGTACTTC

j_call: TRBJ2-2
v_call: TRBV18
d_call: TRBD2
cdr3_aa: CASSPLGLAGITGELFF
cdr3_nt: TGTGCCAGCTCACCATTGGGACTAGCGGGAATCACCGGGGAGCTGTTTTTT

j_call: TRBJ2-7
v_call: TRBV27
d_call: -
cdr3_aa: CASSFLGPTYEQYF
cdr3_nt: TGTGCCAGCAGTTTTCTAGGACCAACGTACGAGCAGTACTTC